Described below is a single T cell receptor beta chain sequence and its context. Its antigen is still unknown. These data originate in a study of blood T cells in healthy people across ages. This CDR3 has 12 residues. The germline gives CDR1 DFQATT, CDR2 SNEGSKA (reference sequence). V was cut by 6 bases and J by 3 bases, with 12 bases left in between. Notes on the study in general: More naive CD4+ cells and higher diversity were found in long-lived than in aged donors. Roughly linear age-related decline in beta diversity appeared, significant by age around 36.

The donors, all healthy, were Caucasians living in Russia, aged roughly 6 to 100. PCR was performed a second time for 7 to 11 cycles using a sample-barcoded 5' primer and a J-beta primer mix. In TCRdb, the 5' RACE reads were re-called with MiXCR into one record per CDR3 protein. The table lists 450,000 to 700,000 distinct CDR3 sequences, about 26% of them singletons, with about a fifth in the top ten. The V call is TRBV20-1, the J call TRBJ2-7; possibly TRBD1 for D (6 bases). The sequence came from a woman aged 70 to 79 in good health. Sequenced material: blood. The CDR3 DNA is TGCAGTGCACCGGGACAATTCTACGAGCAGTACTTC. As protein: CSAPGQFYEQYF.